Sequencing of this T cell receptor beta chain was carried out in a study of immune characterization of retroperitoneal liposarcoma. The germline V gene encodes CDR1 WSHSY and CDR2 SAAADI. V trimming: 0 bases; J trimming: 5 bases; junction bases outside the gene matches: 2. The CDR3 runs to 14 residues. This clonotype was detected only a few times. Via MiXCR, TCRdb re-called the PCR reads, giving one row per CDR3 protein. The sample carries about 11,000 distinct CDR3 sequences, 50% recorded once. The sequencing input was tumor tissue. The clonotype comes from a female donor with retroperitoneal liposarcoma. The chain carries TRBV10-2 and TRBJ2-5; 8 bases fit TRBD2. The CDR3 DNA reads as TGCGCCAGCAGTGAGTCGACTAGCGACGAGACCCAGTACTTC. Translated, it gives CASSESTSDETQYF.